This TCR beta chain emerged from a study of blood T cell repertoires in COVID-19 (dated by TCRdb to 2018 to 2020). At the level of the whole study: Samples from collaborators originated in the United States, Italy and Spain and spanned both the acute and convalescent phases of COVID-19. The prospective study material was composed of cDNA or gDNA derived from T cells, B-cell-depleted T cells, or PBMCs. The dataset comprised deeply sampled blood TCRbeta repertoires from subjects exposed to, actively infected with, or recovered from COVID-19. A freely available public database, intended as a resource for researchers studying the immune response to SARS-CoV-2, is where the repertoires were released. Samples were obtained from the ongoing ImmuneRACE study (first 160 participants) and from roughly 1,300 subjects provided by 6 global collaborators. The sample metadata nearly always contained a de-identified subject ID, COVID-19 status, age in years and sex. Where available, HLA class I and class II types were taken from metadata supplied by the sample provider and were not determined by assay-based typing.

TCRbeta CDR3 regions were amplified from genomic DNA by means of the immunoSEQ Assay, a bias-controlled multiplex PCR. On the authors' methods: The number of nucleated cells in each sample was estimated from the amplification of reference gene primers within the assay. To quantify the absolute abundance of each unique TCRbeta CDR3 rearrangement, sequence reads were collapsed and filtered. For each sample, productive Simpson clonality was calculated by taking the square root of Simpson's diversity index across productive rearrangements. Here the immuneACCESS table is served through TCRdb, limited to in-frame sequences with V and J called. Missing clones are a known gap in these copies; in checked studies unresolved V genes cover under half, and the rest lacks a known reason. V, J and clone size are taken as reported in that table, and D and trimming were inferred from the DNA itself. Recorded for this sample are 98,000 or so clones; 85% to 90% of them occurred a single time. Roughly 14% of the sample belongs to the ten largest clones.

Counted from cysteine to phenylalanine, this CDR3 has 12 amino acids. Kept here is only the CDR3 DNA, which spans 36 bases and is read in frame from base 1. Relative to germline, V is 8 bases shorter and J is 5 bases shorter, with 10 bases between their ends. The germline V gene sets CDR1 to WSHSY and CDR2 to SAAADI. Points the paper makes about the study in general: How much clinical and demographic metadata was included differed by source and by participant, and the metadata was provided uncurated.

In the case of this clone: There is no known antigen for this receptor. Base qualities are missing; no much larger clone stands one base away.

The collaborating institutions used their own protocols to collect whole blood in K2EDTA tubes. For TCRbeta analysis, collaborators shipped samples in one of three forms: frozen whole blood, isolated PBMCs, or DNA extracted from either of those sample types. The rearranged segments are TRBV10-2 and TRBJ2-1; D gene: possibly TRBD1, on 5 matching bases. Sequenced material: peripheral blood. This receptor was obtained from a man aged 45-65 years with acute or convalescent COVID-19. The CDR3 protein: CASHTGNNEQFF. The DNA sequence follows: TGCGCCAGCCACACAGGCAACAATGAGCAGTTCTTC.